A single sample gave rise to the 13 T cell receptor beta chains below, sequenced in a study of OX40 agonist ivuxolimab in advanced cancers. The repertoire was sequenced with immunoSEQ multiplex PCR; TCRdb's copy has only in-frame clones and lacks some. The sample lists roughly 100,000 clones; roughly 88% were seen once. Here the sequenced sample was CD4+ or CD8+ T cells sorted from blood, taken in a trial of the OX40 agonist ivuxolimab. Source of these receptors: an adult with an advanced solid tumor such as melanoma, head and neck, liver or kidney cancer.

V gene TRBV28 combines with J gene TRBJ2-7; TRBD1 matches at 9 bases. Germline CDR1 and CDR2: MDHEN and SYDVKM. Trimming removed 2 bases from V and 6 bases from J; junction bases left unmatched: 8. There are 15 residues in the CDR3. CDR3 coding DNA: TGTGCCAGCAGTTTAAGGTCCAACAGGGGGCCCGAGCAGTACTTC. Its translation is CASSLRSNRGPEQYF.

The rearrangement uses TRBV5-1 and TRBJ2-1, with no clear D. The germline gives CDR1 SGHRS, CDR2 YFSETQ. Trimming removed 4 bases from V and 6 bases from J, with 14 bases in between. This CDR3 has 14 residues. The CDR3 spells CASSPGSLPNEQFF. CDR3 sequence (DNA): TGCGCCAGCAGCCCTGGATCCCTCCCCAATGAGCAGTTCTTC.

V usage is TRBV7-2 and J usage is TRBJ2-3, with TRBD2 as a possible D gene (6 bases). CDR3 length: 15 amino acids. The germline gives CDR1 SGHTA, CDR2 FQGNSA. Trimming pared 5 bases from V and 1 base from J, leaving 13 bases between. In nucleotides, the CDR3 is TGTGCCAGCAGCCCGTCCGGGACTCGCACAGATACGCAGTATTTT. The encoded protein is CASSPSGTRTDTQYF.

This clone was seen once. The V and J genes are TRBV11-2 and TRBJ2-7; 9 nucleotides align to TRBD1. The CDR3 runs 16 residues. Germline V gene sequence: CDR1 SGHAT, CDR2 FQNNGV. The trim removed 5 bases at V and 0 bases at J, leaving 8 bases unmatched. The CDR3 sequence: CASSPGQGSSSYEQYF. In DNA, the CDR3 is TGTGCCAGCAGCCCGGGACAGGGATCATCCTCCTACGAGCAGTACTTC.

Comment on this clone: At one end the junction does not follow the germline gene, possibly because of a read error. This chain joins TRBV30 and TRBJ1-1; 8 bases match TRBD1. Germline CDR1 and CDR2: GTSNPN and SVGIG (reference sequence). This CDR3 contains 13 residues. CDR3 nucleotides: TGTGCCTGGTCGGAACAGGGGGGCTTTTTAGGTGTCTTT. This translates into CAWSEQGGFLGVF.

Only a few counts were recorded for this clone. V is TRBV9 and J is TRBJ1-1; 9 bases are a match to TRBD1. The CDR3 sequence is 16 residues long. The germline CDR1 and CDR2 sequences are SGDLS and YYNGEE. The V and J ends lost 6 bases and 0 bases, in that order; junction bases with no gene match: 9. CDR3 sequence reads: CASTRTGDIMNTEAFF. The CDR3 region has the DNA TGTGCCAGCACCCGGACAGGGGATATCATGAACACTGAAGCTTTCTTT.

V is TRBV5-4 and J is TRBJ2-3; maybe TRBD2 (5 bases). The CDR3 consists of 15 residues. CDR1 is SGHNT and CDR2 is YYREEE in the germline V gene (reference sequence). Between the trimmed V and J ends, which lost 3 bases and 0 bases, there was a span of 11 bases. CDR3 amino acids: CASSWRLGSTDTQYF. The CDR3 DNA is TGTGCCAGCAGCTGGAGGTTGGGCAGCACAGATACGCAGTATTTT.

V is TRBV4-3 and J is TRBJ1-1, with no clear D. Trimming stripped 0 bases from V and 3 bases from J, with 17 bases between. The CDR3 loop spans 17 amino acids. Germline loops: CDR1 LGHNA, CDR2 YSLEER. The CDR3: CASSQDQMADRDTEAFF. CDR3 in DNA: TGCGCCAGCAGCCAAGACCAGATGGCAGACCGGGACACTGAAGCTTTCTTT.

The CDR3 DNA reads TGCGCCAGCAGCCCCGGACTAGGAACAGATACGCAGTATTTT. The encoded protein is CASSPGLGTDTQYF. The gene calls are TRBV4-1 and TRBJ2-3; 7 positions agree with TRBD2. The V and J ends lost 4 bases and 3 bases, in that order; junction bases with no gene match: 4. The CDR3 covers 14 residues. Germline V lookup: CDR1 MGHRA, CDR2 YSYEKL.

The DNA of the CDR3 is TGTGCCAGTAGTATCCCACCGGGACAGCCCCAGCATTTT. Protein product: CASSIPPGQPQHF. This chain connects TRBV19 to TRBJ1-5; unclear D gene. Germline CDR1 is LNHDA and CDR2 is SQIVND (reference sequence). V was clipped by 3 bases and J by 7 bases, with 10 bases between them. This CDR3 contains 13 residues.

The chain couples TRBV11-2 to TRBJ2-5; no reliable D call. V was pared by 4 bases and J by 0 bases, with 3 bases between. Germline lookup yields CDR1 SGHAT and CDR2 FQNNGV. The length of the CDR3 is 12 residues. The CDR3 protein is CASSSNQETQYF. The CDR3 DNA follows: TGTGCCAGCAGCTCAAACCAAGAGACCCAGTACTTC. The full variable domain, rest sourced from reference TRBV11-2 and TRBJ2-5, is EAGVAQSPRYKIIEKRQSVAFWCNPISGHATLYWYQQILGQGPKLLIQFQNNGVVDDSQLPKDRFSAERLKGVDSTLKIQPAKLEDSAVYLCASSSNQETQYFGPGTRLLVL.

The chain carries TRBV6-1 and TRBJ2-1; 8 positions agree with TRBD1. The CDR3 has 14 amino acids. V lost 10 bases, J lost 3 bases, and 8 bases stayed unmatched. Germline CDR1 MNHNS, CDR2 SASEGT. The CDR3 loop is CATTDREYYNEQFF. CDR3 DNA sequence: TGTGCCACTACGGACAGGGAATACTACAATGAGCAGTTCTTC.

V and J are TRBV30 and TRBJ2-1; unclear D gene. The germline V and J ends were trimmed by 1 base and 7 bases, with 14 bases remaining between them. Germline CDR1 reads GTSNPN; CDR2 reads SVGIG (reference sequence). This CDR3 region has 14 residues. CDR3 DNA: TGTGCCTGGAGTGCCCTTTCCAAAGGTAATGAGCAGTTCTTC. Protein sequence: CAWSALSKGNEQFF.